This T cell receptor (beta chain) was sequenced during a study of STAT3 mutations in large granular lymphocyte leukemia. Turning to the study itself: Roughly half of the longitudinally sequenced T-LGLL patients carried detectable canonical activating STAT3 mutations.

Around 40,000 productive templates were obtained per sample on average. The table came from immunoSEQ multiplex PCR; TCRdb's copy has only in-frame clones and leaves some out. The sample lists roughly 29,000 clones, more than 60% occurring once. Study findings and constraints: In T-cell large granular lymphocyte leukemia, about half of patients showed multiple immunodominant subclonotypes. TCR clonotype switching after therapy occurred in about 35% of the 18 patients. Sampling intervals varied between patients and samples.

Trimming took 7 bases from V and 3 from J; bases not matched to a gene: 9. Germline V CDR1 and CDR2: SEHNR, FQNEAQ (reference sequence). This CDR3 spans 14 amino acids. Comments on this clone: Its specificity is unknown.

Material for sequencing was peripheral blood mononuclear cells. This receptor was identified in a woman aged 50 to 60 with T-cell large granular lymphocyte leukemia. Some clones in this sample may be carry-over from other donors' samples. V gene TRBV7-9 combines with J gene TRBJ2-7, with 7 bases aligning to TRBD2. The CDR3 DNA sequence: TGTGCCAGCACCTGGGGCGGGGGATTCTACGAGCAGTACTTC. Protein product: CASTWGGGFYEQYF.